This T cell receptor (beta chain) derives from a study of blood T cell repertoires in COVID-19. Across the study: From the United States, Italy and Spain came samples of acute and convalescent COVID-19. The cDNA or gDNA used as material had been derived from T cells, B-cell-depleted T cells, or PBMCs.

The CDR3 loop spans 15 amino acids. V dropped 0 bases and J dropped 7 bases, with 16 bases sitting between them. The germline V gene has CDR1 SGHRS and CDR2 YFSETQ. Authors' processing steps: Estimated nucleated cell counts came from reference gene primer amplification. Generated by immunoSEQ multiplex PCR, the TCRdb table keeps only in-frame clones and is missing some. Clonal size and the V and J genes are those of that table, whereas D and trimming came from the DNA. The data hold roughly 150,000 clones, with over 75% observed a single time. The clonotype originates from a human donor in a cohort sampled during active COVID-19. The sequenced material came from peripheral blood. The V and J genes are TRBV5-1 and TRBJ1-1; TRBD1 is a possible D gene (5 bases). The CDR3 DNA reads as TGCGCCAGCAGCTTGGGTTTCGAACAGGCTATTGAAGCTTTCTTT. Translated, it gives CASSLGFEQAIEAFF.